The entry below describes one T cell receptor beta chain. The antigen remains unidentified. These data are taken from a study of post-analysis software for immune sequencing data. Turning to the study itself: Disease courses included relapsing-remitting, secondary progressive and progressive-relapsing multiple sclerosis.

Unique molecular identifiers were present in the TCR beta cDNA libraries. Out of roughly 1 to 10 million T cells, some 500,000 cDNA molecules were generated. TCRdb analysed the PCR reads with MiXCR anew, one entry per CDR3 protein. The table lists 150,000 to 200,000 distinct CDR3 sequences, approximately 31% of them singletons. Germline lookup yields CDR1 SGHRS and CDR2 YFSETQ. Losses at the gene ends were 7 bases for V and 1 base for J; bases not matched to a gene: 6. The CDR3 is made up of 14 amino acids. General observations from the study: For normalized Chao1 diversity, multiple sclerosis patients scored significantly lower than controls did. In patients, TRBV5-6, TRBV5-1 and TRBV20-1 belonged to five or six TRBV segments found more frequently than in controls. Strong co-clustering by F measure was evident for samples that had been prepared in the same batch.

Sequencing was performed on blood. The rearrangement uses TRBV5-1 and TRBJ2-5, with TRBD1 matching over 8 bases. The TCR comes from a girl aged 5 to 17 with multiple sclerosis. The CDR3 protein is CASGSGTGQETQYF. The CDR3 region has the DNA TGCGCCAGCGGCTCCGGGACAGGCCAAGAGACCCAGTACTTC.